These T cell receptor beta chains were read from a single sample in a study of identifying expanded T cells in peripheral blood. The table came from immunoSEQ multiplex PCR; TCRdb's copy has only in-frame clones and leaves some out. The profile covers about 90,000 clones, with 70% to 90% appearing a single time and 5.5% to 6.5% taken by the ten largest. Sequencing was carried out using blood. All receptors derive from a person between 18 and 70 years old in good health. The CDR3 runs from the conserved cysteine through the conserved F or W. A D gene is named only where the DNA matches it firmly. Only part of the rows carry a size: once, few, many, or a class if the clone is expanded.

V gene,clone size,D gene,J gene,CDR3 DNA,CDR3 protein
TRBV11-2,.,.,TRBJ2-3,TGTGCCAGCAGCCGTCCGTTAGTCACTGGCACAGATACGCAGTATTTT,CASSRPLVTGTDTQYF
TRBV30,once,TRBD1,TRBJ2-7,TGTGCCTGGGGGGACAGGCCTATGGGTTACGAGCAGTACTTC,CAWGDRPMGYEQYF
TRBV7-9,.,.,TRBJ1-5,TGTGCCAGCAGTCTAGGGGGGATAAATCAGCCCCAGCATTTT,CASSLGGINQPQHF
TRBV7-9,.,TRBD2,TRBJ2-5,TGTGCCAGCAGCTTTGGGCTAGCGGGGACCCGAACGGAGACCCAGTACTTC,CASSFGLAGTRTETQYF
TRBV6-5,.,.,TRBJ1-1,TGTGCCAGCAGTTACGGGCCGGGGCGAAACACTGAAGCTTTCTTT,CASSYGPGRNTEAFF
TRBV5-8,.,.,TRBJ2-3,TGTGCCAGCAGCTTCGAAGGCGGCTACACAGATACGCAGTATTTT,CASSFEGGYTDTQYF
TRBV11-2,.,.,TRBJ1-1,TGTGCCAGCAGCTTAGAGAAAGTCATGAACACTGAAGCTTTCTTT,CASSLEKVMNTEAFF
TRBV7-2,.,.,TRBJ1-3,TGTGCCAGTGGACGCAGCTCTGGAAACACCATATATTTT,CASGRSSGNTIYF
TRBV27,.,.,TRBJ2-3,TGTGCCAGCAGTTTGTCAAGGGTGACAGATACGCAGTATTTT,CASSLSRVTDTQYF
TRBV6-5,once,TRBD2,TRBJ2-2,TGTGCCAGCAGTTACTCGCTCGGGGGGTTTGGCGGGGAGCTGTTTTTT,CASSYSLGGFGGELFF